This passage covers 19 T cell receptor beta chains from one sample sequenced in a study of response to subunit inactivated influenza vaccine. TCRdb passed the RT-PCR reads through MiXCR, listing each CDR3 protein once. The table lists hundreds of thousands of distinct CDR3 sequences, less than 20% of them singletons. The sequences come from PBMCs from blood, collected around 5 days after vaccination. These receptors came from a man aged 50 to 60 who received an inactivated influenza vaccine.

The rearrangement joins TRBV15 to TRBJ2-1; 12 nucleotides align to TRBD2. Germline V lookup: CDR1 LNHNV, CDR2 YYDKDF (reference sequence). The CDR3 runs 17 residues. The junction had 3 bases not matched to a gene; V was cut back by 0 bases and J by 3 bases. The CDR3 loop is CATSRDRTSGVYNEQFF. The DNA for the CDR3 is TGTGCCACCAGCAGAGACCGGACTAGCGGGGTCTACAATGAGCAGTTCTTC.

The V and J genes are TRBV20-1 and TRBJ2-7; 9 bases line up with TRBD1. The CDR3 has 14 residues. Trimming at V came to 5 bases and at J to 7 bases, leaving 12 bases not matched to a gene. CDR1 is DFQATT and CDR2 is SNEGSKA in the germline V gene (reference sequence). This CDR3 is CSAPRADRGGEQYF. In DNA, the CDR3 is TGCAGTGCTCCCAGAGCGGACAGGGGAGGGGAGCAGTACTTC.

The gene calls are TRBV6-2 or TRBV6-3 and TRBJ2-1, with D possibly being TRBD1 (5 bases). The length of the CDR3 is 14 residues. V lost 2 bases, J lost 4 bases, and 9 bases lay in between. The germline gives CDR1 MNHEY, CDR2 SVGEGT. CDR3 bases: TGTGCCAGCAGTTACAGCAGGGTTTACAATGAGCAGTTCTTC. Protein: CASSYSRVYNEQFF.

This clonotype was detected a few times. The chain employs TRBV20-1 and TRBJ2-3, with 10 nucleotides matching TRBD2. The CDR3 length is 19 residues. Germline V CDR1 and CDR2: DFQATT, SNEGSKA (reference sequence). The CDR3, as DNA: TGCAGGGCCTCGCGGTTAAGAACGGGTATAGCGGGGGGTGCCGATACGCAGTATTTT. It encodes CRASRLRTGIAGGADTQYF.

In its sample, this clonotype was seen a few times. The V call is TRBV18, the J call TRBJ2-1, with D hard to call. The CDR3 spans 15 residues. Deletions cut 2 bases from V and 1 base from J, with 9 bases between. CDR1 KGHSH and CDR2 LQKENI come from the germline V gene. CDR3 DNA: TGTGCCAGCTCACCAGGGGTAGGATCCTACAATGAGCAGTTCTTC. This encodes CASSPGVGSYNEQFF. The full variable domain, with the rest looked up from reference TRBV18 and TRBJ2-1, is NAGVMQNPRHLVRRRGQEARLRCSPMKGHSHVYWYRQLPEEGLKFMVYLQKENIIDESGMPKERFSAEFPKEGPSILRIQQVVRGDSAAYFCASSPGVGSYNEQFFGPGTRLTVL.

V and J are TRBV29-1 and TRBJ2-3; 7 bases are shared with TRBD1. Trimming at V came to 3 bases and at J to 6 bases, leaving 3 bases not matched to a gene. There are 12 residues in the CDR3. Germline assignment: CDR1 SQVTM and CDR2 ANQGSEA. The CDR3 DNA reads as TGCAGCGTTGAGGTACAGGGGGATACGCAGTATTTT. Translation gives CSVEVQGDTQYF.

This clonotype has just a few counts. The rearrangement links TRBV25-1 to TRBJ2-5; weak D call: TRBD2 (5 bases). CDR3 length: 15 residues. Trimming left V 2 bases short and J 5 bases short, with 15 bases between. The germline V gene has CDR1 MGHDK and CDR2 SYGVNS. The chain's CDR3 is CASSETVIPGETQYF. The CDR3 nucleotides are TGTGCCAGCAGTGAAACGGTGATCCCGGGGGAGACCCAGTACTTC.

The chain combines TRBV7-8 with TRBJ2-1, with 10 positions matching TRBD2. Germline loops: CDR1 SGHVS, CDR2 FQNEAQ. After removal of 1 base from V and 9 bases from J, the junction contained 18 bases not matched to a gene. The CDR3 has 19 residues. The CDR3 sequence: CASSLELMASGGLVAEQFF. The CDR3 DNA reads as TGTGCCAGCAGCTTAGAACTTATGGCTAGCGGGGGCCTAGTTGCTGAGCAGTTCTTC.

The chain combines TRBV15 with TRBJ1-2; D is undetermined. The V gene's germline CDR1 is LNHNV and CDR2 YYDKDF (reference sequence). With 0 bases removed from V and 12 bases from J, the gap between germline ends came to 14 bases. The length of the CDR3 is 13 residues. This CDR3 is CATSRDRVDFDTF. In DNA, the CDR3 is TGTGCCACCAGCAGAGATCGGGTGGATTTCGACACCTTC.

This chain joins TRBV28 and TRBJ2-1; TRBD2 matches at 8 bases. Unmatched junction bases numbered 5, after V lost 3 bases and J lost 4 bases. Germline V gives CDR1 MDHEN, CDR2 SYDVKM. The CDR3 has 15 amino acids. The DNA for the CDR3 is TGTGCCAGCAGTTTGATTAGCGGGAAGTACAATGAGCAGTTCTTC. Its translation is CASSLISGKYNEQFF.

This clonotype was counted ten times or more. The V call is TRBV3-1, the J call TRBJ2-5, with no clear D. The CDR3 totals 15 residues. The germline CDR1 and CDR2 sequences are LGHDT and YNNKEL (reference sequence). The ends were cut back, 1 base at V and 4 bases at J, with 13 bases in the middle. CDR3 loop: CASSQVLGWTETQYF. CDR3 nucleotides: TGTGCCAGCAGCCAAGTTCTGGGGTGGACAGAGACCCAGTACTTC.

This clonotype was recorded a few times. This chain joins TRBV11-2 and TRBJ2-3; perhaps TRBD1 as D (6 bases). CDR3 length equals 16 residues. Germline CDR1 SGHAT, CDR2 FQNNGV. With 5 bases removed from V and 0 bases from J, the gap between germline ends came to 15 bases. The CDR3 spells CASSRHGQTSTDTQYF. DNA of the CDR3: TGTGCCAGCAGCAGGCACGGACAGACTAGCACAGATACGCAGTATTTT.

This clonotype was observed a handful of times. The chain uses TRBV7-3 and TRBJ2-1; 12 bases are shared with TRBD1. Per the germline V gene, CDR1 is SGHTA and CDR2 is FQGTGA. The trim removed 8 bases at V and 8 bases at J, leaving 1 base unmatched. CDR3 length: 12 amino acids. The CDR3 loop reads CASGTGGHEQFF. The CDR3 coding sequence is TGTGCCAGCGGGACAGGGGGCCATGAGCAGTTCTTC.

The chain carries TRBV4-2 and TRBJ2-7; D ambiguous. Germline lookup yields CDR1 LGHNA and CDR2 YNFKEQ. The CDR3 is 15 amino acids. V lost 2 bases and J 0 bases, leaving 11 bases between the germline ends. The CDR3 region has the DNA TGTGCCAGCAGCCAACTCGCGGCGAGCTCCTACGAGCAGTACTTC. This sequence encodes CASSQLAASSYEQYF.

This chain joins TRBV12-3 or TRBV12-4 and TRBJ1-2; D gene ambiguous. The ends were cut back, 3 bases at V and 0 bases at J, with 5 bases in the middle. This CDR3 has 13 residues. In nucleotides, the CDR3 is TGTGCCAGCAGTTTTCTGACTAACTATGGCTACACCTTC. As protein: CASSFLTNYGYTF.

In its sample, this clonotype was seen a few times. J is TRBJ2-2 and V is TRBV10-3; weak D call: TRBD1 (6 bases). CDR3 length equals 19 residues. CDR1 is ENHRY, CDR2 SYGVKD, per germline. Trimming removed 2 bases from V and 0 bases from J, with 19 bases in between. CDR3 DNA: TGTGCCATCAGTGAGCCGGGATCCCCAGGGGCGGCGAACACCGGGGAGCTGTTTTTT. Its translation: CAISEPGSPGAANTGELFF.

This clonotype was seen a handful of times. The CDR3 reads CASRSGRANEQYF. The CDR3 region has the DNA TGTGCCAGCCGGAGCGGGAGGGCCAACGAGCAGTACTTC. This rearrangement joins TRBV6-1 to TRBJ2-7; 10 bases are shared with TRBD2. The V gene's germline CDR1 is MNHNS and CDR2 SASEGT. J gave up 5 bases and V 8 bases, and 6 bases lay outside the gene matches. The CDR3 has 13 residues.

The chain has TRBV12-3 or TRBV12-4 and TRBJ2-1; TRBD2 agrees at 11 bases. This CDR3 is 14 amino acids long. Trimming took 6 bases from V and 9 from J; bases not matched to a gene: 7. CDR3 coding DNA: TGTGCCAGCAGACCTAGCGGGAGGTTGAGTGAGCAGTTCTTC. It codes for CASRPSGRLSEQFF.

This clonotype was detected only a few times. The J gene is TRBJ2-1, the V gene TRBV9; 8 nucleotides agree with TRBD2. This CDR3 is built from 16 residues. The trim removed 2 bases at V and 8 bases at J, leaving 12 bases unmatched. Germline assignment: CDR1 SGDLS and CDR2 YYNGEE. CDR3 nucleotides: TGTGCCAGCAGCGTTTCCGGGGGGGGTACGGGCGATGAGCAGTTCTTC. Protein: CASSVSGGGTGDEQFF.